This T cell receptor beta chain is from a study of a mutant IDH1 vaccine in newly diagnosed glioma. Whole-study context: Treated patients showed a male proportion of roughly 62%, a female proportion of about 38%, and a mean age of approximately 40 years. The earlier regimen, radiotherapy, temozolomide, or both, was most often both. General study points: The occurrence of vaccine-induced immune responses was seen in over 90% of patients.

Clones were sequenced by immunoSEQ multiplex PCR, and TCRdb holds only the in-frame ones, with some missing. Found here are tens of thousands of clones, 82% of them singletons; the top ten hold approximately 3%. Time point reported: week 5, during vaccination. Topical imiquimod was applied with each vaccine dose, which held 300 ug of mutant IDH1 20-mer peptide. Donors had new IDH1-mutant astrocytomas of WHO grade 3 or 4 (ATRX-lost). The CDR3 loop spans 14 amino acids. V lost 7 bases and J 0 bases, leaving 13 bases between the germline ends. CDR1 LNHDA and CDR2 SQIVND come from the germline V gene (reference sequence). In the case of this clone: Its antigen remains unidentified.

This receptor was identified in a woman younger than 30 with glioma. Some clones in this sample may be carry-over from other donors' samples. The rearrangement uses TRBV19 and TRBJ2-7; no clear D gene. This specimen was PBMCs, taken from a glioma patient whose treatment included an IDH1 peptide vaccine. CDR3 DNA: TGTGCCAGTACCAGCAGCGCGAGCTCCTACGAGCAGTACTTC. This sequence encodes CASTSSASSYEQYF. The entire variable domain, with the rest obtained from reference TRBV19 and TRBJ2-7, is as follows: DGGITQSPKYLFRKEGQNVTLSCEQNLNHDAMYWYRQDPGQGLRLIYYSQIVNDFQKGDIAEGYSVSREKKESFPLTVTSAQKNPTAFYLCASTSSASSYEQYFGPGTRLTVT.